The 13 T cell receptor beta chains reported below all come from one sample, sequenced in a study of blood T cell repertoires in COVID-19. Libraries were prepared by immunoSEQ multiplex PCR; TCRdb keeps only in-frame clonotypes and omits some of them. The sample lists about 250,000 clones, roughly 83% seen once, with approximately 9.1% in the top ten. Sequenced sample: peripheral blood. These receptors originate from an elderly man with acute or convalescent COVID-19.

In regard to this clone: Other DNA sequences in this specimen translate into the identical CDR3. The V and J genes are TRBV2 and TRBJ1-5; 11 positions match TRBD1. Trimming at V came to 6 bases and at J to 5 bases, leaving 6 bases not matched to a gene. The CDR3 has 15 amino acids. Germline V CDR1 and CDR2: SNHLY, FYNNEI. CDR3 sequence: CASSDRTGGDQPQHF. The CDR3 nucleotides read TGTGCCAGCAGCGATAGGACAGGGGGCGATCAGCCCCAGCATTTT. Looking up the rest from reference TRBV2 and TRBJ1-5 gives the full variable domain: EPEVTQTPSHQVTQMGQEVILRCVPISNHLYFYWYRQILGQKVEFLVSFYNNEISEKSEIFDDQFSVERPDGSNFTLKIRSTKLEDSAMYFCASSDRTGGDQPQHFGDGTRLSIL.

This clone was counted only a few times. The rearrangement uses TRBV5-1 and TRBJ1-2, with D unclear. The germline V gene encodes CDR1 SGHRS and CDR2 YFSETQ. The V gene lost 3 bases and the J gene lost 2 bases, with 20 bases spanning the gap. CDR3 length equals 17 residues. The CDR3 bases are TGCGCCAGCAGCTCCGTATCGCTGAGGGTGGCGAACTATGGCTACACCTTC. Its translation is CASSSVSLRVANYGYTF.

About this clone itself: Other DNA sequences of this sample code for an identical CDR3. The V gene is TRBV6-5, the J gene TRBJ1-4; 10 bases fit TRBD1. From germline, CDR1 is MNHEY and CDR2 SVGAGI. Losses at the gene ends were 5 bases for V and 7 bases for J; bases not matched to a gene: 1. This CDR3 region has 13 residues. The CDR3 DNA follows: TGTGCCAGCAGTCGGGACAGGGGTGAAAAACTGTTTTTT. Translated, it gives CASSRDRGEKLFF.

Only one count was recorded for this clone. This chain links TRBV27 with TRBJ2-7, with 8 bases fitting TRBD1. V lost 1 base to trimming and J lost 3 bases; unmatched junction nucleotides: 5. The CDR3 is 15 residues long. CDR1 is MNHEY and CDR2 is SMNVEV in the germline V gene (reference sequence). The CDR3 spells CASSLFPTGDYEQYF. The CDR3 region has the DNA TGTGCCAGCAGTTTATTCCCGACAGGGGACTACGAGCAGTACTTC.

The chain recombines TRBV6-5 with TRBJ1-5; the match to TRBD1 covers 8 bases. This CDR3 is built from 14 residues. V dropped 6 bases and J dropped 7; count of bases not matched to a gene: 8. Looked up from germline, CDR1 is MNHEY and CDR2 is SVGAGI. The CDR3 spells CASSLDRARQPQHF. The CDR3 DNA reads TGTGCCAGCAGCCTGGACAGGGCAAGGCAGCCCCAGCATTTT.

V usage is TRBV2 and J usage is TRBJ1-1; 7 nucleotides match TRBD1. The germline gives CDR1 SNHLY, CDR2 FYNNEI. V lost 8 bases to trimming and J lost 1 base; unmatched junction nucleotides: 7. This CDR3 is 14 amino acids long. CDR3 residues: CASGTTGWNTEAFF. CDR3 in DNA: TGTGCCAGCGGGACGACAGGGTGGAACACTGAAGCTTTCTTT.

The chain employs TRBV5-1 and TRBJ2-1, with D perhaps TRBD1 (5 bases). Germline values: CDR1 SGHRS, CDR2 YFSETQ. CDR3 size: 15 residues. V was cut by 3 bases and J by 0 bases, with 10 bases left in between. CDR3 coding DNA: TGCGCCAGCAGCTCCGACGACAGCTCCTACAATGAGCAGTTCTTC. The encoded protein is CASSSDDSSYNEQFF.

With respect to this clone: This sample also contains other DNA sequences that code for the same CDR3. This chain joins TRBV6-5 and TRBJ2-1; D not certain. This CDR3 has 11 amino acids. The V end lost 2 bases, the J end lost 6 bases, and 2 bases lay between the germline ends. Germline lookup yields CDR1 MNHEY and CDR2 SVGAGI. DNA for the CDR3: TGTGCCAGCAGTTACCGCAATGAGCAGTTCTTC. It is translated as CASSYRNEQFF.

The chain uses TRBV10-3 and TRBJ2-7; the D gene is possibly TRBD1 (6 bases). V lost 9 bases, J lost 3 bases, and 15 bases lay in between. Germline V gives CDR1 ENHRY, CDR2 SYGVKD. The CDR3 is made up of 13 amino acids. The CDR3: CAIGQGGRYEQYF. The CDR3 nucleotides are TGTGCCATAGGGCAAGGGGGACGCTACGAGCAGTACTTC.

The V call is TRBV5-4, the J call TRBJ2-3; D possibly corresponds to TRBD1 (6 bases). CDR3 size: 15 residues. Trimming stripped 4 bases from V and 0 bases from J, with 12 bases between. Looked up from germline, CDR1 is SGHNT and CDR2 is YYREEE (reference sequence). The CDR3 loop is CASSHFRGSTDTQYF. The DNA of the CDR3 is TGTGCCAGCAGCCATTTTAGGGGGAGCACAGATACGCAGTATTTT.

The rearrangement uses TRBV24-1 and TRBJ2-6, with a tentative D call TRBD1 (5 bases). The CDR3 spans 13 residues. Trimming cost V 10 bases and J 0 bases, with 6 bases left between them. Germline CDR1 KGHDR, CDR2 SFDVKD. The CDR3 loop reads CATQVSGANVLTF. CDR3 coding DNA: TGTGCCACACAGGTCTCTGGGGCCAACGTCCTGACTTTC.

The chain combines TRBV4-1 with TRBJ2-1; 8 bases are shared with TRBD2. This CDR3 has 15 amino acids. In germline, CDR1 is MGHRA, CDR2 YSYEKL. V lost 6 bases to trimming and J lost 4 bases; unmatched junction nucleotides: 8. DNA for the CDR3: TGCGCCAGCAGTGAAACTAGCGGTTTATACAATGAGCAGTTCTTC. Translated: CASSETSGLYNEQFF.

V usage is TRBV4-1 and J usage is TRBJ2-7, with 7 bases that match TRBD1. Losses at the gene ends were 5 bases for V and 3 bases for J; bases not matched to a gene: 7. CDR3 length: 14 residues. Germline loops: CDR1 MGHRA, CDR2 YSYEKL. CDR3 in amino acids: CASSYRDSIYEQYF. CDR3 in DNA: TGCGCCAGCAGCTACCGGGACAGTATCTACGAGCAGTACTTC.